The clone carrying this T cell receptor beta chain was observed a handful of times. This entry belongs to a study of liver allograft versus peripheral blood T cells. Across the study: The study compared liver allograft T cell receptor repertoires against peripheral blood repertoires of liver transplant recipients.

The CDR3 covers 17 residues. Germline values: CDR1 DFQATT, CDR2 SNEGSKA (reference sequence). With V trimmed by 5 bases and J by 6 bases, 18 bases remained unmatched. From the reads, TCRdb called clonotypes with MiXCR, one entry per CDR3 protein. The data contain some 9,000 distinct CDR3 sequences, 25% to 30% of them singletons. This sequence originates from a human patient who had a liver transplant. Some T cells may be graft donor cells. The V and J genes are TRBV20-1 and TRBJ2-2, with TRBD1 identical over 7 bases. CDR3 DNA: TGCAGTGCTTCACCGACAGGGCGCCCACCTGACGCCGGGGAGCTGTTTTTT. As protein: CSASPTGRPPDAGELFF.